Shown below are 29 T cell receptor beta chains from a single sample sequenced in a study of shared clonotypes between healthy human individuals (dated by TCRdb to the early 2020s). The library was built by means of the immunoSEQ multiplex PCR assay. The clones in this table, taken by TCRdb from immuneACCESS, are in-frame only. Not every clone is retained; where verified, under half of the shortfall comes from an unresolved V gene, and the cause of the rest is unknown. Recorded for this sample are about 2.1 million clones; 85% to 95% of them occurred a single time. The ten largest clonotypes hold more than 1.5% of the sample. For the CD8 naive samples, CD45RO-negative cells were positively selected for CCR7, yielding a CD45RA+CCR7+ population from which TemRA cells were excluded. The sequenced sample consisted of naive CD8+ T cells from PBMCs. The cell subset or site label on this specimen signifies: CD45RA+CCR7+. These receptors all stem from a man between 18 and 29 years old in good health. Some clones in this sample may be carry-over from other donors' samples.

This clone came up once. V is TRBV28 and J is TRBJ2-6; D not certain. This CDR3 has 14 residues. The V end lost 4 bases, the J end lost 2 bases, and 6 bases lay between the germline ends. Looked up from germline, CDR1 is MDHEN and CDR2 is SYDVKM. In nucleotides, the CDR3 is TGTGCCAGCAGTTCGGAAGCTGGGGCCAACGTCCTGACTTTC. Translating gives CASSSEAGANVLTF.

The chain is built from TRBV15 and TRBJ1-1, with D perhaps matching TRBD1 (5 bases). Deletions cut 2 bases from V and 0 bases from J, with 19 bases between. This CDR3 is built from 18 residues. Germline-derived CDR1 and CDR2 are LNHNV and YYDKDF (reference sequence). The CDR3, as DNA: TGTGCCACCAGCAGACAGGGTACCGTGGAATCGTTGAACACTGAAGCTTTCTTT. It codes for CATSRQGTVESLNTEAFF.

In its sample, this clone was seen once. CDR3 in DNA: TGTGCCAGCAGTTTGCTAGCGGGAGGTGATGAGCAGTTCTTC. Protein: CASSLLAGGDEQFF. V and J are TRBV28 and TRBJ2-1, with 11 positions matching TRBD2. This CDR3 has 14 amino acids. The ends lost 3 bases at V and 8 bases at J; junction bases unmatched: 3. Per germline, CDR1 MDHEN and CDR2 SYDVKM.

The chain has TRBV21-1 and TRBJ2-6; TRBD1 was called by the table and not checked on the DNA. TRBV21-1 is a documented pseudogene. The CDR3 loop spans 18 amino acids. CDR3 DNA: TGTGCCAGCAGCAAAGCGGGACAGGGGGCTGCTGGGGCCAACGTCCTGACTTTC. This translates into CASSKAGQGAAGANVLTF.

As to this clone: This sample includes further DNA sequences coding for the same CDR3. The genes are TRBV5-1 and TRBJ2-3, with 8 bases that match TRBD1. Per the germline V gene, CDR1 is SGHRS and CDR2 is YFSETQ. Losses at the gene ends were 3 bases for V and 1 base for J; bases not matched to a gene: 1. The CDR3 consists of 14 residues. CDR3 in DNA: TGCGCCAGCAGCTCGGGACAGGGCACAGATACGCAGTATTTT. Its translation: CASSSGQGTDTQYF.

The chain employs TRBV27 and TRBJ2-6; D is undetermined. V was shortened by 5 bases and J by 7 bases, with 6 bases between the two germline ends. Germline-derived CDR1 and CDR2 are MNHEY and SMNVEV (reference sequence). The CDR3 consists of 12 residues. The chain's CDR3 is CASSPDANVLTF. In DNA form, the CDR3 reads TGTGCCAGCAGTCCCGACGCCAACGTCCTGACTTTC. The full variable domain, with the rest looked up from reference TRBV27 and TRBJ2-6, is EAQVTQNPRYLITVTGKKLTVTCSQNMNHEYMSWYRQDPGLGLRQIYYSMNVEVTDKGDVPEGYKVSRKEKRNFPLILESPSPNQTSLYFCASSPDANVLTFGAGSRLTVL.

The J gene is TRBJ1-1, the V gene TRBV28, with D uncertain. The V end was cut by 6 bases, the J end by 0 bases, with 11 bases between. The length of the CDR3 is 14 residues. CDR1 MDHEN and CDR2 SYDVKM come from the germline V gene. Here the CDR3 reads CASRVLGLNTEAFF. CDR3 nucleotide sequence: TGTGCCAGCAGGGTCCTCGGGTTGAACACTGAAGCTTTCTTT.

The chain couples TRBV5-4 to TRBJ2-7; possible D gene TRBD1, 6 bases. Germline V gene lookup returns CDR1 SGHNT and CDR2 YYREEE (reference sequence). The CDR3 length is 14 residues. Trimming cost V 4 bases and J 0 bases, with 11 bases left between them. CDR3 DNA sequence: TGTGCCAGCAGCACCGGGGACACCTCCTACGAGCAGTACTTC. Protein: CASSTGDTSYEQYF.

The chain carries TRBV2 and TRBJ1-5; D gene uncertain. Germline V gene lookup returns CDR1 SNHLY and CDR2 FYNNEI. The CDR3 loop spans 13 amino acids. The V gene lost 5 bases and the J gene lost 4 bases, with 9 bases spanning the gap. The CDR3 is CASSHSLNQPQHF. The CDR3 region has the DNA TGTGCCAGCAGTCACAGCTTAAATCAGCCCCAGCATTTT.

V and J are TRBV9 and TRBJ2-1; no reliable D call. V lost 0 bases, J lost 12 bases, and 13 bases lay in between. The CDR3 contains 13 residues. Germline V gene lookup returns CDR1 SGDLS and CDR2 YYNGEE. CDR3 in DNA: TGTGCCAGCAGCGTAGCTCCCTGGCAGTGGCAGTTCTTC. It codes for CASSVAPWQWQFF.

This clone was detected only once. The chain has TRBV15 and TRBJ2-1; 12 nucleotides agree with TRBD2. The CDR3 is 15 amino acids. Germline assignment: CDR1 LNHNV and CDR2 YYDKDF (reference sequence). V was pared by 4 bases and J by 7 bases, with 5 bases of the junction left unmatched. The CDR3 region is CATSTRLAGVNEQFF. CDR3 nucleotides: TGTGCCACCAGCACCAGACTAGCGGGAGTTAATGAGCAGTTCTTC.

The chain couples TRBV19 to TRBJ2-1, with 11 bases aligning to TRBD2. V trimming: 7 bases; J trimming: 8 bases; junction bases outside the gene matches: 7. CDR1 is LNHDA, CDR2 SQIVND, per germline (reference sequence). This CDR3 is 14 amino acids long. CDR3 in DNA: TGTGCCAGTATTTCTAGCGGGAGGTCAGATGAGCAGTTCTTC. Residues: CASISSGRSDEQFF.

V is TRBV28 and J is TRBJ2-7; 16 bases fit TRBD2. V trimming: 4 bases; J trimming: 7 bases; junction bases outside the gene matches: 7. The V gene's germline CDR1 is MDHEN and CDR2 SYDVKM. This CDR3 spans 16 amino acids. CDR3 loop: CASSSGLAGGPGEQYF. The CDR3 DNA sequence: TGTGCCAGCAGTTCGGGACTAGCGGGAGGGCCGGGTGAGCAGTACTTC.

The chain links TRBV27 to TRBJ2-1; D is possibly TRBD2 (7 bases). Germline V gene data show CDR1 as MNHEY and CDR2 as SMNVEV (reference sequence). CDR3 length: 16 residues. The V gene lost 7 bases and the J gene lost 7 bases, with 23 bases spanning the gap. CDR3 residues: CASNTHEGGGPNEQFF. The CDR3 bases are TGTGCCAGCAACACTCATGAGGGGGGAGGGCCAAATGAGCAGTTCTTC.

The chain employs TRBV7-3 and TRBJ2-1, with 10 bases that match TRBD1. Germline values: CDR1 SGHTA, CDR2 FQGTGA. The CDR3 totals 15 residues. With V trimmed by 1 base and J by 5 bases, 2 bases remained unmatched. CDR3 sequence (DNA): TGTGCCAGCAGCTTAATCGGACAGGGGGACAATGAGCAGTTCTTC. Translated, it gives CASSLIGQGDNEQFF.

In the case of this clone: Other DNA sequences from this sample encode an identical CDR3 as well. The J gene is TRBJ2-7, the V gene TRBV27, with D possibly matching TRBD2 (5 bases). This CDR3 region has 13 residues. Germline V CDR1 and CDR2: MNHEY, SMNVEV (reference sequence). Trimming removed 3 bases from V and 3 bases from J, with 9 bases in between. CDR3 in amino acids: CASSFSSNYEQYF. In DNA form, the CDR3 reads TGTGCCAGCAGTTTCTCTAGCAACTACGAGCAGTACTTC.

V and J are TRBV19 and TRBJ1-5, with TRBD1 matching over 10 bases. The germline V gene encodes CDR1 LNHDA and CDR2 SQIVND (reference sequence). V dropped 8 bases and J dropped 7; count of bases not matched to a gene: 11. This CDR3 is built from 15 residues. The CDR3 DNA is TGTGCCAGTCCCTCGACAGGGGGCTATGAACAGCCCCAGCATTTT. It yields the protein CASPSTGGYEQPQHF.

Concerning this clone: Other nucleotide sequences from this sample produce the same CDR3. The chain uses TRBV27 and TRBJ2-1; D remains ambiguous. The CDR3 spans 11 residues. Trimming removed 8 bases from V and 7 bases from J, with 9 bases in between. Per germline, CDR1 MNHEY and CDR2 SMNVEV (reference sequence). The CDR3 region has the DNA TGTGCCAGCTCCCAGAGAAATGAGCAGTTCTTC. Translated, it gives CASSQRNEQFF.

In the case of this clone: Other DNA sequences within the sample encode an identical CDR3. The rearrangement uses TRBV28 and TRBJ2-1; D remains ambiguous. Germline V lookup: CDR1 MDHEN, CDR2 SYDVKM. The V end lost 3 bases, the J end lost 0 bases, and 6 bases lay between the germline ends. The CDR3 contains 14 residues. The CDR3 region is CASSLSSSYNEQFF. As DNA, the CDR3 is TGTGCCAGCAGTTTGTCTAGCTCCTACAATGAGCAGTTCTTC.

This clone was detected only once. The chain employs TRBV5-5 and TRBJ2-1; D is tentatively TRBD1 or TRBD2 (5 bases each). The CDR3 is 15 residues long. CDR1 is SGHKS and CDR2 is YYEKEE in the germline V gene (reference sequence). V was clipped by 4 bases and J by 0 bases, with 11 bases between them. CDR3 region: CASSVSGSSYNEQFF. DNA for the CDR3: TGTGCCAGCAGCGTCTCAGGGAGCTCCTACAATGAGCAGTTCTTC.

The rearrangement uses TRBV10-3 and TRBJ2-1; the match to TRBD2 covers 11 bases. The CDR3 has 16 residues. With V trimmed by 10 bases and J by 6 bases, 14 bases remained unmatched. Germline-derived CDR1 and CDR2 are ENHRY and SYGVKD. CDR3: CATSDSFSGGGNEQFF. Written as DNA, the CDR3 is TGTGCCACCAGCGACTCGTTTAGCGGGGGGGGCAATGAGCAGTTCTTC.

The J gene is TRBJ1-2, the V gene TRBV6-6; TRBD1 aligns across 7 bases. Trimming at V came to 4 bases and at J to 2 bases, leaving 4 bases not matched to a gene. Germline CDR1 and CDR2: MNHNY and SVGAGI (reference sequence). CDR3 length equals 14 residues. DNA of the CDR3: TGTGCCAGCAGTTCATCACAGGGGAACTATGGCTACACCTTC. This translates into CASSSSQGNYGYTF.

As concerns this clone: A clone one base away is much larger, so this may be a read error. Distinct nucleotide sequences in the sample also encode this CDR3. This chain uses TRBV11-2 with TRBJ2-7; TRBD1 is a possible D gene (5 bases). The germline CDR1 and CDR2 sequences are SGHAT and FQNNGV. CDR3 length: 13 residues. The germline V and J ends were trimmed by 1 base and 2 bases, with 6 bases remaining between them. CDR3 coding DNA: TGTGCCAGCAGCTTAGGACAGACCTACGAGCAGTACTTC. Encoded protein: CASSLGQTYEQYF.

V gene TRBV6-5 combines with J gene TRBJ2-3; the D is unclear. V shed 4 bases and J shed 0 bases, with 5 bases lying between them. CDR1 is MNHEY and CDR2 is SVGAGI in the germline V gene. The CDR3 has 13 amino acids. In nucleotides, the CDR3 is TGTGCCAGCAGTTCCTATAGCACAGATACGCAGTATTTT. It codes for CASSSYSTDTQYF.

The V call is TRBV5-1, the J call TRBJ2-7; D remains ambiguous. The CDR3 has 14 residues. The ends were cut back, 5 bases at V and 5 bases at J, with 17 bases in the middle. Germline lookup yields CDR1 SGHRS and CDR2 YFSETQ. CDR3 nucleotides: TGCGCCAGCAGTTCAACTCTTGGGTGGGACGAGCAGTACTTC. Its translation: CASSSTLGWDEQYF.

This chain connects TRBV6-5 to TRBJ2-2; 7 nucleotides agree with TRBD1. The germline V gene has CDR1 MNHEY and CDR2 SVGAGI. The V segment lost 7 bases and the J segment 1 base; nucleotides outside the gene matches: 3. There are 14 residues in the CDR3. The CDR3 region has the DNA TGTGCCAGCAATCGGGACAGGAACACCGGGGAGCTGTTTTTT. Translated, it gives CASNRDRNTGELFF.

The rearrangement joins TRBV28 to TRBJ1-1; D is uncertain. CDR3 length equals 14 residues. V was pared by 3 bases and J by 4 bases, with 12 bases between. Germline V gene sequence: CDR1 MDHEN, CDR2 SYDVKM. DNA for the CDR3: TGTGCCAGCAGTTTCGTCGGGGAAACCACTGAAGCTTTCTTT. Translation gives CASSFVGETTEAFF.

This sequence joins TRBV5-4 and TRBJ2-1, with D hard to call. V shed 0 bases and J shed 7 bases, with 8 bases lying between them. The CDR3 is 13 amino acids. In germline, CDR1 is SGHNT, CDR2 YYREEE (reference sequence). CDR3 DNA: TGTGCCAGCAGCTTGGGGCTAGGTAATGAGCAGTTCTTC. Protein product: CASSLGLGNEQFF.

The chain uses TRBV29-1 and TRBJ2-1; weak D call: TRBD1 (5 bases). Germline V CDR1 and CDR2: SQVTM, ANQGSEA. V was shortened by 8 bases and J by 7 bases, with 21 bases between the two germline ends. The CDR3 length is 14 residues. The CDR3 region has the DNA TGCAGCATTAAAACAGGTATTGAAGTAAATGAGCAGTTCTTC. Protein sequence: CSIKTGIEVNEQFF.